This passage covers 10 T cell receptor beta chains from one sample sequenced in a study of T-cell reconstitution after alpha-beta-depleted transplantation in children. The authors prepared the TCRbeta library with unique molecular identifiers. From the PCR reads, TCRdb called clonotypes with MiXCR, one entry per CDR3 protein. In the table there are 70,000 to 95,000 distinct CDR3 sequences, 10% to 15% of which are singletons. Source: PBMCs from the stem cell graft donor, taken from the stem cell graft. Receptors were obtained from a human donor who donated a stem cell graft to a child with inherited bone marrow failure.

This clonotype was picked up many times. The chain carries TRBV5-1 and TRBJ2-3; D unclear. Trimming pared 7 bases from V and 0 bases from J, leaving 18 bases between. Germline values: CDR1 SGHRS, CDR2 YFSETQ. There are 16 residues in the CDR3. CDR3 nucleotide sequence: TGCGCCAGCGATGTTGGCTACCCTTACAGCACAGATACGCAGTATTTT. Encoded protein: CASDVGYPYSTDTQYF.

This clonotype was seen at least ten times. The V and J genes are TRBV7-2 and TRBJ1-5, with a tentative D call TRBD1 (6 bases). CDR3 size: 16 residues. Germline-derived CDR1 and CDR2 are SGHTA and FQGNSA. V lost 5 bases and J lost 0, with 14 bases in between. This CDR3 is CASSPQGRGSNQPQHF. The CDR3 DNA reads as TGTGCCAGCAGCCCCCAGGGGCGGGGTAGCAATCAGCCCCAGCATTTT.

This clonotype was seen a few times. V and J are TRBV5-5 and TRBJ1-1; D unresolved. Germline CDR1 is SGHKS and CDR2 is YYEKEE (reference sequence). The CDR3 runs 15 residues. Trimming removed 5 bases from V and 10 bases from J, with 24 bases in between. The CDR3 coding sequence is TGTGCCAGCAGGCCTGCGCTAGGGCGCCCTGCGGGAGCTTTCTTT. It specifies CASRPALGRPAGAFF.

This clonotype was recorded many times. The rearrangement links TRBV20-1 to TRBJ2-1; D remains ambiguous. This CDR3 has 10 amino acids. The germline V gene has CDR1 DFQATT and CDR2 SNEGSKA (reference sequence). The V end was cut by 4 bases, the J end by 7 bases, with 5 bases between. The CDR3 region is CSAKGNEQFF. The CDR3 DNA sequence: TGCAGTGCTAAAGGGAATGAGCAGTTCTTC.

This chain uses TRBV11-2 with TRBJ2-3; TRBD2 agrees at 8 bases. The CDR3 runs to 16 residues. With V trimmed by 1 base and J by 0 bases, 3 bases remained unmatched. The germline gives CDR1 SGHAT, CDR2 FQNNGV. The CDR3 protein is CASSLVGGASTDTQYF. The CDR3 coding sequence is TGTGCCAGCAGCTTAGTCGGGGGGGCTAGCACAGATACGCAGTATTTT.

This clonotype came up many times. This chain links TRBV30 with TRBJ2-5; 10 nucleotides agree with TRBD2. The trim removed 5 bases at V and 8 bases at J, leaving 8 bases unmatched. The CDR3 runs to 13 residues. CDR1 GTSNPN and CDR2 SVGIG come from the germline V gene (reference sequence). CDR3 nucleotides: TGTGCCTGGTCCGGGACTAGCGTAGATACCCAGTACTTC. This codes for CAWSGTSVDTQYF.

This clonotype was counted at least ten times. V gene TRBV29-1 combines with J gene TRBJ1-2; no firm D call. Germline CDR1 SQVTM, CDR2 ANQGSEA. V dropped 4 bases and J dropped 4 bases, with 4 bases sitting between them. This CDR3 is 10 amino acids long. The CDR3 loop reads CSVAGYGYTF. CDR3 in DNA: TGCAGCGTTGCGGGCTATGGCTACACCTTC.

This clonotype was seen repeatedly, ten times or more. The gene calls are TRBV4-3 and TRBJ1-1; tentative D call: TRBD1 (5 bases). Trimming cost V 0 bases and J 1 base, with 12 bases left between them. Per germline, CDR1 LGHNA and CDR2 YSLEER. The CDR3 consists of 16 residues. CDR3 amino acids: CASSQDWGDANTEAFF. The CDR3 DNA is TGCGCCAGCAGCCAAGATTGGGGGGACGCGAACACTGAAGCTTTCTTT.

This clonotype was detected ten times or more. The CDR3 coding sequence is TGTGCCAGCAATTCCGGGACGGTGAACACTGAAGCTTTCTTT. Translated, it gives CASNSGTVNTEAFF. V usage is TRBV27 and J usage is TRBJ1-1; D may be TRBD1 (5 bases). CDR1 MNHEY and CDR2 SMNVEV come from the germline V gene (reference sequence). The CDR3 runs to 14 residues. Trimming cost V 7 bases and J 0 bases, with 12 bases left between them.

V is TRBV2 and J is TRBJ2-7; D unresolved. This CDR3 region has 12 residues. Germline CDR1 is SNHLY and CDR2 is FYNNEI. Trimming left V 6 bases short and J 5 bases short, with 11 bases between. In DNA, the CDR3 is TGTGCCAGCAGGGCCACGTATCACGAGCAGTACTTC. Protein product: CASRATYHEQYF.